The next 8 T cell receptor beta chains were all read from a single sample in a study of cytomegalovirus exposure and HLA in healthy donors. Primers included in the PCR were 60 Vbeta and 13 Jbeta primers. Generated by immunoSEQ multiplex PCR, the TCRdb table keeps only in-frame clones and is missing some. The sample shows around 110,000 clones, 70% to 75% of them seen only once. Sequencing input: PBMCs. The receptors were sampled from a woman aged 18-29 years in good health and CMV-seronegative.

This chain uses TRBV4-1 with TRBJ2-3; D is possibly TRBD2 (6 bases). Per the germline V gene, CDR1 is MGHRA and CDR2 is YSYEKL. Trimming pared 0 bases from V and 6 bases from J, leaving 19 bases between. The CDR3 spans 17 residues. For the CDR3, the DNA is TGCGCCAGCAGCCAAGACCCTGCGGGACTCTCTTGGGATACGCAGTATTTT. Protein sequence: CASSQDPAGLSWDTQYF.

The chain has TRBV27 and TRBJ2-7, with 7 bases fitting TRBD2. This CDR3 spans 15 amino acids. Germline CDR1 reads MNHEY; CDR2 reads SMNVEV (reference sequence). J lost 4 bases, V lost 5 bases, and 11 bases had no gene match. The CDR3 spells CASSGEGRAKYEQYF. The CDR3 DNA reads as TGTGCCAGCAGTGGGGAAGGGAGGGCTAAATACGAGCAGTACTTC.

This clone appeared a single time. This chain uses TRBV15 with TRBJ2-1; a possible D gene is TRBD1 (6 bases). This CDR3 has 13 amino acids. In germline, CDR1 is LNHNV, CDR2 YYDKDF (reference sequence). The V and J ends lost 3 bases and 7 bases respectively, with 10 bases between them. The CDR3 DNA sequence: TGTGCCACCAGCAGGGGCCAGGGGAATGAGCAGTTCTTC. It encodes CATSRGQGNEQFF. The whole variable domain, filled in from reference TRBV15 and TRBJ2-1, reads DAMVIQNPRYQVTQFGKPVTLSCSQTLNHNVMYWYQQKSSQAPKLLFHYYDKDFNNEADTPDNFQSRRPNTSFCFLDIRSPGLGDTAMYLCATSRGQGNEQFFGPGTRLTVL.

V and J are TRBV2 and TRBJ2-7, with TRBD2 matching 9 bases. The CDR3 sequence is 13 residues long. V lost 4 bases, J lost 6 bases, and 4 bases stayed unmatched. Germline loops: CDR1 SNHLY, CDR2 FYNNEI. This chain's CDR3 is CASSGLAAAEQYF. CDR3 in DNA: TGTGCCAGCAGTGGACTAGCGGCCGCCGAGCAGTACTTC.

The chain links TRBV10-2 to TRBJ1-2; TRBD1 agrees at 7 bases. The V gene's germline CDR1 is WSHSY and CDR2 SAAADI. The V and J ends lost 0 bases and 6 bases, in that order; junction bases with no gene match: 1. The CDR3 has 13 amino acids. CDR3 nucleotide sequence: TGCGCCAGCAGTGAGTCGACAGGGCATGGCTACACCTTC. Translated: CASSESTGHGYTF.

The count of this clone is one. The chain couples TRBV6-4 to TRBJ1-6, with D possibly TRBD1 on 5 matching bases. V shed 4 bases and J shed 0 bases, with 13 bases lying between them. Germline assignment: CDR1 MRHNA and CDR2 SNTAGT. CDR3 size: 17 residues. DNA of the CDR3: TGTGCCAGCAGTGCGGTGGGGCCCTACTCCTATAATTCACCCCTCCACTTT. Protein sequence: CASSAVGPYSYNSPLHF.

The chain carries TRBV5-4 and TRBJ2-7; possible D gene TRBD2, 5 bases. The CDR3 is 15 residues long. The germline V and J ends were trimmed by 4 bases and 0 bases, with 14 bases remaining between them. CDR1 is SGHNT, CDR2 YYREEE, per germline (reference sequence). CDR3 residues: CASSRGREASYEQYF. In nucleotides, the CDR3 is TGTGCCAGCAGCCGAGGCCGGGAAGCCTCCTACGAGCAGTACTTC.

This clone occurred a few times. V gene TRBV10-3 combines with J gene TRBJ2-7; TRBD1 matches 10 bases. Germline-derived CDR1 and CDR2 are ENHRY and SYGVKD. V was pared by 6 bases and J by 8 bases, with 10 bases of the junction left unmatched. This CDR3 is built from 14 residues. The CDR3 nucleotides read TGTGCCATCAGGGGGACAGGGGACCTACTCCAGCAGTACTTC. This sequence encodes CAIRGTGDLLQQYF.